Each of the 27 T cell receptor beta chains below was sequenced from the same sample in a study of blood T cell repertoires in COVID-19. The data were produced by immunoSEQ multiplex PCR, yet TCRdb's version contains in-frame clones alone and is incomplete. This sample has about 210,000 clones, with less than 90% found just once. Sample: peripheral blood. The receptors stem from a man between 35 and 55 years old with acute or convalescent COVID-19.

The V call is TRBV29-1, the J call TRBJ1-2, with a weak D call TRBD1 (5 bases). V shed 4 bases and J shed 3 bases, with 6 bases lying between them. CDR1 is SQVTM and CDR2 is ANQGSEA in the germline V gene. The CDR3 is 11 amino acids. CDR3 region: CSVGGDYGYTF. CDR3 nucleotide sequence: TGCAGCGTTGGGGGGGACTATGGCTACACCTTC.

Only a few counts were recorded for this clone. This chain connects TRBV5-1 to TRBJ1-6; TRBD1 aligns across 10 bases. Unmatched junction bases numbered 5, after V lost 5 bases and J lost 3 bases. Germline loops: CDR1 SGHRS, CDR2 YFSETQ. This CDR3 has 16 residues. CDR3: CASSWTGGGYNSPLHF. The CDR3, as DNA: TGCGCCAGCAGTTGGACAGGGGGAGGCTATAATTCACCCCTCCACTTT.

The V and J genes are TRBV4-3 and TRBJ1-4; weak D call: TRBD1 (5 bases). This CDR3 is 16 amino acids long. Trimming pared 0 bases from V and 7 bases from J, leaving 15 bases between. Per germline, CDR1 LGHNA and CDR2 YSLEER. This CDR3 reads CASSQEGGVLREKLFF. CDR3 sequence (DNA): TGCGCCAGCAGCCAAGAGGGAGGGGTTCTACGTGAAAAACTGTTTTTT.

This chain connects TRBV19 to TRBJ1-5; unclear D gene. V lost 5 bases, J lost 9 bases, and 14 bases lay in between. Germline assignment: CDR1 LNHDA and CDR2 SQIVND (reference sequence). The CDR3 is 13 residues long. The CDR3 bases are TGTGCCAGTAGTCAGGAGGGCATGGGGCCCCAGCATTTT. It codes for CASSQEGMGPQHF. The whole variable domain, filled in from reference TRBV19 and TRBJ1-5, reads DGGITQSPKYLFRKEGQNVTLSCEQNLNHDAMYWYRQDPGQGLRLIYYSQIVNDFQKGDIAEGYSVSREKKESFPLTVTSAQKNPTAFYLCASSQEGMGPQHFGDGTRLSIL.

The chain carries TRBV18 and TRBJ2-5; 7 bases are shared with TRBD1. This CDR3 contains 15 residues. Germline V gene data show CDR1 as KGHSH and CDR2 as LQKENI. Unmatched junction bases numbered 5, after V lost 3 bases and J lost 1 base. The CDR3 sequence is CASSPPGQTQETQYF. For the CDR3, the DNA is TGTGCCAGCTCACCCCCGGGACAGACCCAAGAGACCCAGTACTTC.

This clone was detected only a few times. The V and J genes are TRBV19 and TRBJ2-7; TRBD2 might be the D (5 bases). Trimming removed 5 bases at V and 2 bases at J, with 16 bases between. The V gene's germline CDR1 is LNHDA and CDR2 SQIVND (reference sequence). The CDR3 contains 15 residues. For the CDR3, the DNA is TGTGCCAGTAGTCCTGGCCTCAGGCGGGCCTACGAGCAGTACTTC. It codes for CASSPGLRRAYEQYF.

V and J are TRBV18 and TRBJ2-3, with 8 bases identical to TRBD1. After removal of 3 bases from V and 2 bases from J, the junction contained 10 bases not matched to a gene. Germline V gives CDR1 KGHSH, CDR2 LQKENI. The CDR3 loop spans 17 amino acids. The CDR3 protein is CASSPPTGDPFTDTQYF. In DNA form, the CDR3 reads TGTGCCAGCTCACCCCCGACAGGGGACCCTTTCACAGATACGCAGTATTTT.

V is TRBV4-2 and J is TRBJ1-4, with D uncertain. The CDR3 contains 16 residues. Germline V CDR1 and CDR2: LGHNA, YNFKEQ. The V gene lost 4 bases and the J gene lost 0 bases, with 12 bases spanning the gap. The CDR3 region is CASSLGRRATNEKLFF. In DNA form, the CDR3 reads TGTGCCAGCAGCCTGGGGAGGAGGGCAACTAATGAAAAACTGTTTTTT.

V and J are TRBV7-3 and TRBJ2-2; TRBD1 aligns across 10 bases. The CDR3 runs 15 residues. Germline CDR1 SGHTA, CDR2 FQGTGA. V was clipped by 5 bases and J by 4 bases; unmatched bases: 4. Here the CDR3 DNA reads TGTGCCAGCAGCCGGGACAGGGGTGGCACCGGGGAGCTGTTTTTT. It translates to CASSRDRGGTGELFF. The variable domain in full, with the rest retrieved from reference TRBV7-3 and TRBJ2-2, is GAGVSQTPSNKVTEKGKYVELRCDPISGHTALYWYRQSLGQGPEFLIYFQGTGAADDSGLPNDRFFAVRPEGSVSTLKIQRTERGDSAVYLCASSRDRGGTGELFFGEGSRLTVL.

V and J are TRBV28 and TRBJ1-5; weak D call: TRBD1 (6 bases). V was cut by 6 bases and J by 4 bases, with 13 bases left in between. CDR3 length: 14 amino acids. Germline V gene data show CDR1 as MDHEN and CDR2 as SYDVKM. This CDR3 is CASRDRQVNQPQHF. CDR3 coding DNA: TGTGCCAGCAGGGATAGACAGGTTAATCAGCCCCAGCATTTT.

V usage is TRBV28 and J usage is TRBJ2-7; D possibly corresponds to TRBD2 (5 bases). The CDR3 is 14 amino acids. The germline CDR1 and CDR2 sequences are MDHEN and SYDVKM. Trimming pared 5 bases from V and 3 bases from J, leaving 14 bases between. The CDR3 bases are TGTGCCAGCAGTCGGGGTAGCGCGGACTACGAGCAGTACTTC. This gives the protein CASSRGSADYEQYF.

The chain uses TRBV27 and TRBJ1-6; 7 bases map to TRBD1. V dropped 5 bases and J dropped 0; count of bases not matched to a gene: 7. The CDR3 has 17 residues. Germline-derived CDR1 and CDR2 are MNHEY and SMNVEV (reference sequence). The CDR3, as DNA: TGTGCCAGCAGTCCGGGACAGTTTAGCTCCTATAATTCACCCCTCCACTTT. Protein sequence: CASSPGQFSSYNSPLHF.

The chain recombines TRBV11-3 with TRBJ2-1; D is perhaps TRBD2 (5 bases). This CDR3 is 12 amino acids long. The germline V and J ends were trimmed by 5 bases and 7 bases, with 9 bases remaining between them. Per germline, CDR1 SGHNT and CDR2 YENEEA. The CDR3: CASSRTSNEQFF. DNA of the CDR3: TGTGCCAGCAGCCGGACTTCAAATGAGCAGTTCTTC.

This rearrangement joins TRBV6-5 to TRBJ1-2; weak D call: TRBD1 (5 bases). Per germline, CDR1 MNHEY and CDR2 SVGAGI. Trimming took off 6 bases at V and 4 bases at J, with 15 bases between the two ends. The CDR3 has 14 residues. Here the CDR3 reads CASSAPGRSYGYTF. The DNA of the CDR3 is TGTGCCAGCAGCGCCCCAGGGCGCAGCTATGGCTACACCTTC.

V is TRBV2 and J is TRBJ2-5; D may be TRBD1 (6 bases). Between the trimmed V and J ends, which lost 1 base and 3 bases, there was a span of 12 bases. Germline V gives CDR1 SNHLY, CDR2 FYNNEI. This CDR3 is built from 15 residues. CDR3 DNA: TGTGCCAGCAGTGAAGGGAAGGCAGGGGAAGAGACCCAGTACTTC. This sequence encodes CASSEGKAGEETQYF.

This rearrangement joins TRBV19 to TRBJ1-1; maybe TRBD1 (5 bases). This CDR3 is 14 amino acids long. From germline, CDR1 is LNHDA and CDR2 SQIVND (reference sequence). Trimming stripped 5 bases from V and 2 bases from J, with 12 bases between. The CDR3: CASSVGTLNTEAFF. The CDR3 region has the DNA TGTGCCAGTAGTGTCGGGACTCTAAACACTGAAGCTTTCTTT.

The V and J genes are TRBV19 and TRBJ2-5; 10 nucleotides match TRBD1. V shed 8 bases, J shed 5 bases, and the junction held 8 bases outside the gene matches. The CDR3 has 14 residues. The germline V gene encodes CDR1 LNHDA and CDR2 SQIVND (reference sequence). The CDR3 here is CASSTTGGLETQYF. Written as DNA, the CDR3 is TGTGCCAGTTCTACGACAGGGGGCTTGGAGACCCAGTACTTC.

This sequence joins TRBV5-1 and TRBJ2-7; 7 positions agree with TRBD1. The CDR3 contains 16 residues. The ends lost 1 base at V and 7 bases at J; junction bases unmatched: 14. Germline V gene data show CDR1 as SGHRS and CDR2 as YFSETQ. CDR3 nucleotides: TGCGCCAGCAGCTTGCCCGGGACAGCGCAGTTGGTGGAGCAGTACTTC. It codes for CASSLPGTAQLVEQYF. Full variable domain (rest looked up from reference TRBV5-1 and TRBJ2-7): KAGVTQTPRYLIKTRGQQVTLSCSPISGHRSVSWYQQTPGQGLQFLFEYFSETQRNKGNFPGRFSGRQFSNSRSEMNVSTLELGDSALYLCASSLPGTAQLVEQYFGPGTRLTVT.

This sequence joins TRBV6-5 and TRBJ1-5; 7 nucleotides match TRBD1. CDR3 size: 13 residues. The germline V gene encodes CDR1 MNHEY and CDR2 SVGAGI. V was clipped by 5 bases and J by 5 bases; unmatched bases: 3. CDR3 protein: CASSTQGDQPQHF. The CDR3 DNA reads as TGTGCCAGCAGTACCCAGGGGGATCAGCCCCAGCATTTT.

V usage is TRBV7-9 and J usage is TRBJ2-2; 8 nucleotides match TRBD1. Unmatched junction bases numbered 15, after V lost 5 bases and J lost 4 bases. This CDR3 contains 18 residues. Germline V gene sequence: CDR1 SEHNR, CDR2 FQNEAQ (reference sequence). The CDR3 region is CASSHPDWTGRGTGELFF. CDR3 DNA: TGTGCCAGCAGCCACCCGGACTGGACAGGGCGAGGCACCGGGGAGCTGTTTTTT.

The V gene is TRBV23-1, the J gene TRBJ1-1; D not certain. TRBV23-1 is an ORF for which the function is uncertain. V was pared by 2 bases and J by 1 base, with 8 bases between. The CDR3 extends over 14 amino acids. The CDR3 spells CASSQKQRNTEAFF. CDR3 in DNA: TGCGCCAGCAGTCAAAAACAGAGGAACACTGAAGCTTTCTTT.

The V and J genes are TRBV19 and TRBJ2-7; perhaps TRBD1 as D (6 bases). Trimming shortened V by 2 bases and J by 1 base, and 6 bases separated the two germline ends. Germline-derived CDR1 and CDR2 are LNHDA and SQIVND (reference sequence). The CDR3 spans 13 residues. The CDR3 loop reads CASSITGSYEQYF. The CDR3 coding sequence is TGTGCCAGTAGTATAACAGGGTCCTACGAGCAGTACTTC.

This sequence joins TRBV29-1 and TRBJ2-6, with D perhaps matching TRBD1 (5 bases). Deletions cut 7 bases from V and 0 bases from J, with 10 bases between. CDR1 SQVTM and CDR2 ANQGSEA come from the germline V gene. The CDR3 is 14 residues long. As DNA, the CDR3 is TGCAGCGCCGACACAGGCTCTGGGGCCAACGTCCTGACTTTC. Residues: CSADTGSGANVLTF.

This chain connects TRBV28 to TRBJ2-5; D is possibly TRBD2 (6 bases). The CDR3 is made up of 13 amino acids. Trimming removed 7 bases from V and 5 bases from J, with 14 bases in between. The germline V gene has CDR1 MDHEN and CDR2 SYDVKM. The CDR3 region is CASNSGPRETQYF. Written as DNA, the CDR3 is TGTGCCAGCAATAGCGGCCCTAGGGAGACCCAGTACTTC.

DNA for the CDR3: TGTGCCAGCAGCTCGACCGGGACAAATTCACCCCTCCACTTT. The encoded protein is CASSSTGTNSPLHF. This rearrangement joins TRBV7-9 to TRBJ1-6; D might be TRBD1 (6 bases). In germline, CDR1 is SEHNR, CDR2 FQNEAQ (reference sequence). The CDR3 covers 14 residues. V shed 4 bases and J shed 7 bases, with 11 bases lying between them.

The rearrangement links TRBV25-1 to TRBJ1-3; a possible D gene is TRBD1 (6 bases). This CDR3 is 14 amino acids long. Germline lookup yields CDR1 MGHDK and CDR2 SYGVNS. V gave up 6 bases and J gave up 2 bases, with 11 bases separating them. The CDR3 loop reads CASRARQAGNTIYF. CDR3 nucleotides: TGTGCCAGCAGGGCCAGACAGGCTGGAAACACCATATATTTT.

This clone was picked up one time. The genes are TRBV6-5 and TRBJ1-5; TRBD1 matches at 7 bases. Germline CDR1 reads MNHEY; CDR2 reads SVGAGI. V gave up 6 bases and J gave up 11 bases; unmatched junction bases: 13. There are 14 residues in the CDR3. DNA for the CDR3: TGTGCCAGCAGCCAGGGACAGCGGCCGGAAGCCCAGCATTTT. It translates to CASSQGQRPEAQHF.